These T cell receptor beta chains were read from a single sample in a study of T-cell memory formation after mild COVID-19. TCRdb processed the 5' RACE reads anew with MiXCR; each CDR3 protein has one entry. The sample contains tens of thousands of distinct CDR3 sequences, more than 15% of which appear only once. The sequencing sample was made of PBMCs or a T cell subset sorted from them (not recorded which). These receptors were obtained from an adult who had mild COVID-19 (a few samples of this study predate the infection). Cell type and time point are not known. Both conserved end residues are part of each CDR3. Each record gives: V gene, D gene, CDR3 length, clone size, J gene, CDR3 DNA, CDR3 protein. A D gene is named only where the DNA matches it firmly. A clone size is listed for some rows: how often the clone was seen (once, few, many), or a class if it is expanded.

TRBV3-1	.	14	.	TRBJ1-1	TGTGCCAGCAGCCGTACCTACAGAAACACTGAAGCTTTCTTT	CASSRTYRNTEAFF
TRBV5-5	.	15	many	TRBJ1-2	TGTGCCAGCAGCTTGGTGACAGAAGACTACTATGGCTACACCTTC	CASSLVTEDYYGYTF
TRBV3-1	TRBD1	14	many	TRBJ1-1	TGTGCCAGCAGCCGGGGGACAGGGAACACTGAAGCTTTCTTT	CASSRGTGNTEAFF
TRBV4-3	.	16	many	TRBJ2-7	TGCGCCAGCAGCCAAGATCCCCAGTCGGCTATCCACGAGCAGTACTTC	CASSQDPQSAIHEQYF
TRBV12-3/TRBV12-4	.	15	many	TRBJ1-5	TGTGCCAGCAGTTTGTGGGGGGAGAGATCGCAGCCCCAGCATTTT	CASSLWGERSQPQHF
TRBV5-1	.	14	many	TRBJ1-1	TGCGCCAGCAGCCGTACCGGGGGGGACACTGAAGCTTTCTTT	CASSRTGGDTEAFF
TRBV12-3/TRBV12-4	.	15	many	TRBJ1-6	TGTGCCAGCACCTGGCAGGAATGGAATAATTCACCCCTCCACTTT	CASTWQEWNNSPLHF
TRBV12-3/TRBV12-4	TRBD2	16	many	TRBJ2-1	TGTGCCAGCAGTTTAGCCGGGACTAGAGTAACTGGTGAGCAGTTCTTC	CASSLAGTRVTGEQFF
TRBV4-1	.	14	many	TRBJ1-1	TGCGCCAGCAGCCAAGTGCAAAGGAACACTGAAGCTTTCTTT	CASSQVQRNTEAFF
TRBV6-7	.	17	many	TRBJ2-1	TGTGCCAGCAGGATGAGTTACGTAAGGGCGTCCTACAATGAGCAGTTCTTC	CASRMSYVRASYNEQFF
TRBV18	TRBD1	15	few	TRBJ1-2	TGTGCCAGCTCACCACAGGAGACAGGGGGCTTTGGCTACACCTTC	CASSPQETGGFGYTF
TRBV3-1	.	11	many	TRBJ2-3	TGTGCCAGCAGCCAAGGTGGTACGCAGTATTTT	CASSQGGTQYF
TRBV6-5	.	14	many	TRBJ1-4	TGTGCCAGCAGCTACTCGGGGGTACAGGAAAAACTGTTTTTT	CASSYSGVQEKLFF
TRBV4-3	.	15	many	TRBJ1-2	TGCGCCAGCAGCCAAGGACCTGGGCGGGGTAATGGCTACACCTTC	CASSQGPGRGNGYTF
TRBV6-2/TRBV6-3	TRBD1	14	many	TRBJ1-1	TGTGCCAGCACTCGGGACAGCTCGTACACTGAAGCTTTCTTT	CASTRDSSYTEAFF
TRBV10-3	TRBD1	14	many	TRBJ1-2	TGTGCCATCAGTCGGACAGGGGGCAACTATGGCTACACCTTC	CAISRTGGNYGYTF
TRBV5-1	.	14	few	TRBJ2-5	TGCGCCAGCAGCCAACAGGTGGGACAAGAGACCCAGTACTTC	CASSQQVGQETQYF
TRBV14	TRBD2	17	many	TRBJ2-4	TGTGCCAGCAGCCAAGGAGGACTAGCCCTGGCCAAAAACATTCAGTACTTC	CASSQGGLALAKNIQYF
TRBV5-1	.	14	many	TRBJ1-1	TGCGCCAGCAGCCAATGGACAGCGAACACTGAAGCTTTCTTT	CASSQWTANTEAFF
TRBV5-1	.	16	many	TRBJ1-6	TGCGCCAGCAGCCAACGGGGAAGCTCCTATAATTCACCCCTCCACTTT	CASSQRGSSYNSPLHF
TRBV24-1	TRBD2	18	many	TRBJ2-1	TGTGCCACCAGTGATTTTGTTTCCCGGGGGGGCTCCTACAATGAGCAGTTCTTC	CATSDFVSRGGSYNEQFF
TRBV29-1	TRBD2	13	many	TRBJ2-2	TGCAGCGTTGCCCGGGAGGGCCTCGGGGAGCTGTTTTTT	CSVAREGLGELFF
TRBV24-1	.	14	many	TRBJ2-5	TGTGCCACCAGTGCCCAGGGTTTGAGAGAGACCCAGTACTTC	CATSAQGLRETQYF
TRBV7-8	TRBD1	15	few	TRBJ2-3	TGTGCCAGCAGCTTAAACAGGGGGACCACAGATACGCAGTATTTT	CASSLNRGTTDTQYF
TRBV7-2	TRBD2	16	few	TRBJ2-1	TGTGCCAGCAGTTTAATGGCTAGCGGATCCAACAATGAGCAGTTCTTC	CASSLMASGSNNEQFF
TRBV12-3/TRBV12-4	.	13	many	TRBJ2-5	TGTGCCAGCAGTTTAGTATCCAGGGAGACCCAGTACTTC	CASSLVSRETQYF
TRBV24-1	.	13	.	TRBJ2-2	TGTGCCACCATGGAGGAATGGGGCGGGGAGCTGTTTTTT	CATMEEWGGELFF
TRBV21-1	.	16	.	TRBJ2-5	TGTGCCAGCAGCTCGAAGGCGGATCGTCCGGGAGAGACCCAGTACTTC	CASSSKADRPGETQYF
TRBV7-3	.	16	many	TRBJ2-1	TGTGCCAGCAGCCCTAAGGCAGGGTTGGGGTACAATGAGCAGTTCTTC	CASSPKAGLGYNEQFF
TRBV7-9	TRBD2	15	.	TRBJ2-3	TGTGCCAGCAGGGTGGCTAGCGGGCCTATGGAGACGCAGTATTTT	CASRVASGPMETQYF
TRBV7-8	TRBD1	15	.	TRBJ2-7	TGTGCCAGCAGGACTCCCGGGACAGGGAGTTACGAGCAGTACTTC	CASRTPGTGSYEQYF
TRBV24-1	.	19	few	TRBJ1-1	TGTGCCACCAGTGATTTCTTCGTCGCTTGTGACTCCGGAAGGGCTGAAGCTTTCTTT	CATSDFFVACDSGRAEAFF
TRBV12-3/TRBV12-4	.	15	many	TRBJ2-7	TGTGCCAGCAGTCCCTTTTCTGGGAGGTCCTACGAGCAGTACTTC	CASSPFSGRSYEQYF
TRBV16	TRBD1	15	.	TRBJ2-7	TGTGCCAGCTGCGAAAAGGGACAGGGGGCCTACGAGCAGTACTTC	CASCEKGQGAYEQYF
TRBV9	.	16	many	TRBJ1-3	TGTGCCAGCAGCGTAGAGGGGGGGCTCTCTGGAAACACCATATATTTT	CASSVEGGLSGNTIYF
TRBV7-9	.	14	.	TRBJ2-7	TGTGCCAGCAGCTCGGGAGCCGATCTCTACGAGCAGTACTTC	CASSSGADLYEQYF
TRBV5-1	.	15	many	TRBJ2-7	TGCGCCAGCACCTCATCACGTAGCTCCGTCGACGAGCAGTACTTC	CASTSSRSSVDEQYF
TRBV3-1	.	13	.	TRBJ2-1	TGTGCCAGCAGCCAGTCCCTCCTAGGTGAGCAGTTCTTC	CASSQSLLGEQFF
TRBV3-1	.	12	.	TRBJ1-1	TGTGCCAGCAGCCCGAGGGGGGTTGGAGCTTTCTTT	CASSPRGVGAFF
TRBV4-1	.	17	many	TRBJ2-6	TGCGCCAGCAGCCAAGCGGGGGGCAGTTCTGGGGCCAACGTCCTGACTTTC	CASSQAGGSSGANVLTF
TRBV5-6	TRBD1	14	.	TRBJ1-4	TGTGCCAGCAGCCACGGGACAGGCATTGAAAAACTGTTTTTT	CASSHGTGIEKLFF